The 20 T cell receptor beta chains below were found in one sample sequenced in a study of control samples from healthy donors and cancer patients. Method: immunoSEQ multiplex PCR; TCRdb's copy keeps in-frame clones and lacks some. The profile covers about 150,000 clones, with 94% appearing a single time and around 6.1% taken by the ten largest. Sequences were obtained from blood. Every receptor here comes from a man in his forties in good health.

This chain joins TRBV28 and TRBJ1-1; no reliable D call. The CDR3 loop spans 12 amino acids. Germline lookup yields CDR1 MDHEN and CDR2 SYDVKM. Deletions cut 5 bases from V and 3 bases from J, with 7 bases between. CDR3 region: CASSLRDTEAFF. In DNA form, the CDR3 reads TGTGCCAGCAGTCTGAGAGACACTGAAGCTTTCTTT.

As DNA, the CDR3 is TGTGCCAGCAGTGGGAGGACCGGGGACACTGAAGCTTTCTTT. Its protein product is CASSGRTGDTEAFF. The V gene is TRBV2, the J gene TRBJ1-1, with D hard to call. The CDR3 totals 14 residues. The germline CDR1 and CDR2 sequences are SNHLY and FYNNEI. V lost 4 bases, J lost 3 bases, and 12 bases lay in between.

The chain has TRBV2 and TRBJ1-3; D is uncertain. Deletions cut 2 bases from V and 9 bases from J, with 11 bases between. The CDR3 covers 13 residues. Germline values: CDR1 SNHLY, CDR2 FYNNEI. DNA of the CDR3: TGTGCCAGCAGTGAATCCCCCCTAGGCACCATATATTTT. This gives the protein CASSESPLGTIYF.

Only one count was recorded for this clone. CDR3 protein: CASSEVAGPLDEQFF. In DNA form, the CDR3 reads TGCGCCAGCAGTGAGGTAGCGGGGCCCCTTGATGAGCAGTTCTTC. This chain uses TRBV10-1 with TRBJ2-1; 8 nucleotides agree with TRBD2. CDR3 length: 15 residues. Germline V lookup: CDR1 WNHNN, CDR2 SYGVQD (reference sequence). J gave up 8 bases and V 2 bases, and 8 bases lay outside the gene matches.

CDR3 bases: TGCGCCAGCAGCCAAGAATGGGGGGTCAACACTGAAGCTTTCTTT. It encodes CASSQEWGVNTEAFF. The chain links TRBV4-1 to TRBJ1-1, with a weak D call TRBD1 (5 bases). Germline V CDR1 and CDR2: MGHRA, YSYEKL. The V end lost 0 bases, the J end lost 2 bases, and 10 bases lay between the germline ends. The CDR3 spans 15 residues.

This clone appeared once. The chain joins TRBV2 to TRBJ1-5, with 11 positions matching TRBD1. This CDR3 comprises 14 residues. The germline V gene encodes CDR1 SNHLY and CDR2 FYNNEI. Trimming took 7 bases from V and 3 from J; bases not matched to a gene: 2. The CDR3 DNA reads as TGTGCCAGCATTGGACAGGGGGCCAATCAGCCCCAGCATTTT. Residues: CASIGQGANQPQHF.

The CDR3 DNA reads TGTGCCAGCAGCTTACAAACAGGGACCGGGGAGCTGTTTTTT. Translated: CASSLQTGTGELFF. The J gene is TRBJ2-2, the V gene TRBV7-9; weak D call: TRBD1 (6 bases). The CDR3 is made up of 14 amino acids. V shed 2 bases and J shed 5 bases, with 9 bases lying between them. Germline V gene lookup returns CDR1 SEHNR and CDR2 FQNEAQ (reference sequence).

The CDR3 coding sequence is TGTGCCAGCAGTGACTCGGGAGAGAAAGAGCAGTACTTC. Its translation is CASSDSGEKEQYF. This rearrangement joins TRBV6-4 to TRBJ2-7; D may be TRBD2 (5 bases). Germline V gene sequence: CDR1 MRHNA, CDR2 SNTAGT. V lost 0 bases and J 7 bases, leaving 10 bases between the germline ends. The CDR3 covers 13 residues.

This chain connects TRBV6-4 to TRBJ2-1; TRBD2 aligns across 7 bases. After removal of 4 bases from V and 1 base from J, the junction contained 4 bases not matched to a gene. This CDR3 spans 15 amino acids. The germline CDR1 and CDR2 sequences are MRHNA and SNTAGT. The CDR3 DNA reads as TGTGCCAGCAGTGTCCGGGAGGCTTCCTACAATGAGCAGTTCTTC. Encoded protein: CASSVREASYNEQFF.

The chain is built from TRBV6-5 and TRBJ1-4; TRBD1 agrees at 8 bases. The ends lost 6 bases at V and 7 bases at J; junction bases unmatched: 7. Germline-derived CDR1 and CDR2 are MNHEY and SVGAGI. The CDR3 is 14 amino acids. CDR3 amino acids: CASSTDRGVEKLFF. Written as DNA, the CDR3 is TGTGCCAGCAGCACCGACAGGGGAGTTGAAAAACTGTTTTTT.

The chain's CDR3 is CASNPTGYYNSPLHF. For the CDR3, the DNA is TGTGCCAGTAACCCGACAGGGTACTATAATTCACCCCTCCACTTT. This chain connects TRBV19 to TRBJ1-6; 7 bases match TRBD1. This CDR3 region has 15 residues. Germline V gene sequence: CDR1 LNHDA, CDR2 SQIVND (reference sequence). The V and J ends lost 7 bases and 3 bases, in that order; junction bases with no gene match: 6.

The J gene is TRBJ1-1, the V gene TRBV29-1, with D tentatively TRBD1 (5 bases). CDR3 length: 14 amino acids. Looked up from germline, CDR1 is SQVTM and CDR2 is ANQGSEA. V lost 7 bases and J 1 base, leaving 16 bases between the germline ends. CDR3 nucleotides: TGCAGCGCCATACTGACAGTCGGGAACACTGAAGCTTTCTTT. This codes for CSAILTVGNTEAFF.

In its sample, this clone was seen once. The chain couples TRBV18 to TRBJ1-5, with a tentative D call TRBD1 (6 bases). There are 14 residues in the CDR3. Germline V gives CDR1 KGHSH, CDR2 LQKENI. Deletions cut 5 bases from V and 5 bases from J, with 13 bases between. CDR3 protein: CASSKASGDQPQHF. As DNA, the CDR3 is TGTGCCAGCTCAAAGGCTTCAGGGGATCAGCCCCAGCATTTT.

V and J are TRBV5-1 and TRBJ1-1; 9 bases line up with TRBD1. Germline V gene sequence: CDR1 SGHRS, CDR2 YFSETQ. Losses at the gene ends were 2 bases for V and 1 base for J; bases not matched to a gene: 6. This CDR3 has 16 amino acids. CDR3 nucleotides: TGCGCCAGCAGCTTCGGGACAGGGAGTCAGAACACTGAAGCTTTCTTT. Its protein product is CASSFGTGSQNTEAFF.

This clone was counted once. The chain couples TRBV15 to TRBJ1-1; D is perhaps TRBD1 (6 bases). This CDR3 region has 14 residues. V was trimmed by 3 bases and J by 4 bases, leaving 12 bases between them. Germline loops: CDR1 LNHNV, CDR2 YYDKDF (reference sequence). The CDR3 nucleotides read TGTGCCACCAGCAGGCGGGGGGCTGCCACTGAAGCTTTCTTT. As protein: CATSRRGAATEAFF.

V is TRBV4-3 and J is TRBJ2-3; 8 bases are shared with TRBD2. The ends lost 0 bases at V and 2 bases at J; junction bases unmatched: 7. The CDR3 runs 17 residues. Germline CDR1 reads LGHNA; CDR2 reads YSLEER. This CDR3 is CASSQDLGGGPTDTQYF. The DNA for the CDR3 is TGCGCCAGCAGCCAAGATCTAGGCGGGGGGCCCACAGATACGCAGTATTTT.

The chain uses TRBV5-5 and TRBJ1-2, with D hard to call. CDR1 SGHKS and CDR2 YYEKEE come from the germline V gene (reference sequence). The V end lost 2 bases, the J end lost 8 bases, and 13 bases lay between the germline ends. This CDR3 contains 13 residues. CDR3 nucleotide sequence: TGTGCCAGCAGCTTAGAATGGCAGGCCGGCTACACCTTC. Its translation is CASSLEWQAGYTF.

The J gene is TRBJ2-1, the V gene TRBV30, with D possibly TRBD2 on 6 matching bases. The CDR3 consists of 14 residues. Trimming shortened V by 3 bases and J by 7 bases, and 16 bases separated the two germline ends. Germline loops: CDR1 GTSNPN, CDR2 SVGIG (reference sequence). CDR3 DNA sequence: TGTGCCTGGAGGCGAGACGGGGGTCTTAATGAGCAGTTCTTC. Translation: CAWRRDGGLNEQFF.

The CDR3 loop is CASSRSGSSYNEQFF. The CDR3 DNA reads as TGTGCCAGCAGCAGATCCGGGAGCTCCTACAATGAGCAGTTCTTC. The V gene is TRBV6-5, the J gene TRBJ2-1; D might be TRBD2 (6 bases). The V end was cut by 6 bases, the J end by 0 bases, with 12 bases between. The CDR3 is 15 residues long. Germline V gene sequence: CDR1 MNHEY, CDR2 SVGAGI.

The CDR3 here is CASSLASRSDTQYF. The CDR3, as DNA: TGCGCCAGCAGCTTGGCATCCAGATCAGATACGCAGTATTTT. The chain joins TRBV5-1 to TRBJ2-3; unclear D gene. Germline loops: CDR1 SGHRS, CDR2 YFSETQ. The CDR3 has 14 residues. V was shortened by 0 bases and J by 4 bases, with 9 bases between the two germline ends.